This T cell receptor (beta chain) was observed in a study of molecular identifiers for immune sequencing clone quantification. This clonotype showed up many times. CDR3 size: 15 residues. Trimming removed 2 bases at V and 2 bases at J, with 12 bases between. Germline V gene sequence: CDR1 SEHNR, CDR2 FQNEAQ (reference sequence). TCRdb processed the PCR reads anew with MiXCR; each CDR3 protein has one entry. The sample gives 460,000 or so distinct CDR3 sequences, about a fifth of which show up once; approximately 0.8% is in the top ten. The naive CD8 libraries originated from between 20,000 and 1,000,000 sorted cells and drew on 10%, 30% or 50% RNA. Sorting was used to obtain naive CD8 T cells (CD8+CD4-CCR7+CD45RA+).

The sequence came from a human donor in good health. Some libraries in this study had Jurkat cell RNA spiked in. The chain joins TRBV7-9 to TRBJ1-1; no clear D gene. Sequencing used naive CD8+ T cells from blood, with Jurkat cell RNA spiked in. As for subset: FACS-sorted CD8+CD4-CCR7+CD45RA+ naive T cells. The CDR3 bases are TGTGCCAGCAGCTTATTAACGGGGTTAAACACTGAAGCTTTCTTT. Protein product: CASSLLTGLNTEAFF.